This T cell receptor beta chain came from a study of cytotoxic CD8 clonotypes in ibrutinib-treated CLL. About the research overall: For this cohort, patients were roughly eleven relapsed/refractory and about 16 treatment-naive, while about 17 were IGHV unmutated. General study results and limits: Clonality went up at ibrutinib response and then declined back toward baseline at progression. Sustained-remission and progressing patients were not sampled at matched times. Contraction or stability on treatment characterized the public clonotypes, which were uncommon.

Repertoires were generated with immunoSEQ multiplex PCR, while TCRdb's copy carries only in-frame clones and drops some. The table lists about 200,000 clones, 79% of them singletons. V lost 3 bases and J 1 base, leaving 5 bases between the germline ends. Germline values: CDR1 WNHNN, CDR2 SYGVQD (reference sequence). The CDR3 contains 13 residues. A note on this clone: Antigen unknown.

The specimen was PBMCs, collected after 12 months of ibrutinib treatment. The clonotype comes from a human donor with chronic lymphocytic leukemia. The chain has TRBV10-1 and TRBJ2-3; D unresolved. CDR3 nucleotide sequence: TGCGCCAGCAGTGACAGTCGCACAGATACGCAGTATTTT. Translated: CASSDSRTDTQYF.